The present entry profiles one T cell receptor beta chain with its context. Its antigen is currently not known. Per-base quality was not reported, and no clone a single base away is much larger than it. In the prospective study, participants were about 18 to 100 years old, resided in approximately 22 geographic areas of the United States, and were enrolled through a virtual design. To assign participants to cohorts, the prospective study relied on clinical history that participants themselves reported in a screening survey and a study questionnaire. Recovered participants in ImmuneRACE Cohort 3 were defined by two consecutive negative NP/OP PCR tests, clearance by a healthcare professional, or resolution of symptoms. Each participant in the prospective study had whole blood, serum and a nasopharyngeal or oropharyngeal swab collected by mobile phlebotomists. Prospective study participants could optionally give additional blood draws and questionnaires over an approximately two-month period. Prospective study blood samples were shipped either frozen or at room temperature before DNA extraction.

The immunoSEQ Assay, a bias-controlled multiplex PCR, was used to amplify TCRbeta CDR3 regions from genomic DNA. As for the original processing: Within the assay, amplification of reference gene primers was used to estimate how many nucleated cells each sample contained. To quantify the absolute abundance of each unique TCRbeta CDR3 rearrangement, sequence reads were collapsed and filtered. Productive Simpson clonality was computed per sample as the square root of Simpson's diversity index over productive rearrangements. As stored in TCRdb, this immuneACCESS dataset retains in-frame rearrangements with V and J assigned. A fraction of the clones does not appear; measured against another copy, unresolved V genes explain less than half of the discrepancy, and the remainder lacks a known reason. The V and J calls and clone size were taken over from that table, and D and trimming were inferred from the DNA. Across this sample there are almost 500,000 clones, with about 85% seen only once. Clones ranked in the top ten supply more than 7.5% of the sample.

The junction shows trimming of 4 bases on V and 2 bases on J, plus 18 bases between the germline ends. As encoded in the germline V gene, CDR1 is WSHSY while CDR2 is SAAADI. The CDR3 goes from the cysteine to the phenylalanine over 16 residues. Just the 48-base CDR3 DNA is kept, in frame starting at base 1. The data stem from a study of blood T cell repertoires in COVID-19 (dated by TCRdb to 2018 to 2021). About the study as a whole: Collaborator samples came from the United States, Italy and Spain and covered acute and convalescent phases of COVID-19. Deeply sampled blood TCRbeta repertoires from subjects exposed to, actively infected with, or recovered from COVID-19 were included in the dataset. Where available, HLA class I and class II types were obtained from metadata supplied by the sample provider rather than from assay-based typing. The prospective study material was composed of cDNA or gDNA derived from T cells, B-cell-depleted T cells, or PBMCs. A de-identified subject ID, COVID-19 status, age in years and sex were almost always included in the sample metadata. The repertoires were made available in a free public database intended to serve as a resource for research on the immune response to SARS-CoV-2. The samples were drawn from the first 160 participants of the ongoing ImmuneRACE study and from 950 to 1,500 subjects provided by 6 global collaborators. The paper as a whole reports these results and caveats: The quantity of clinical and demographic metadata differed by source and by participant and was supplied without curation.

The clonotype originates from a woman aged 55-69 years who had recovered from COVID-19. In this chain, TRBV10-2 is recombined with TRBJ2-7; tentative D gene TRBD1, with 6 bases matching. The sequencing sample was made of PBMCs or T cells enriched from blood (not recorded which). The sequence in DNA is TGCGCCAGCAGTGCGTATCCGGGACACTTCGCCTACGAGCAGTACTTC. Its protein product is CASSAYPGHFAYEQYF.